This T cell receptor (beta chain) is drawn from a study of T cell responses to AZD1222 COVID-19 vaccine. The table came from immunoSEQ multiplex PCR; TCRdb's copy has only in-frame clones and leaves some out. There are 150,000 to 200,000 clones in the sample; about 83% occur only once, and roughly 0.98% lies in the top ten. On this clone itself: Its target is not known.

Study-level results: Following two doses of AZD1222, Spike-specific TCR breadth and depth rose.

CDR1 is LGHDT, CDR2 YNNKEL, per germline (reference sequence). The V segment lost 4 bases and the J segment 5 bases; nucleotides outside the gene matches: 12. The CDR3 has 18 residues. This sample comprised peripheral blood, obtained 28 days after the second AZD1222 dose. The TCR sequence derives from an adult who received the AZD1222 COVID-19 vaccine. The V gene is TRBV3-1 (or the pseudogene TRBV3-2), the J gene TRBJ2-3; 13 positions match TRBD2. The CDR3 here is CASSLSSIRTSGGDTQYF. Here the CDR3 DNA reads TGTGCCAGCAGCCTCAGCTCTATAAGGACTAGCGGGGGAGATACGCAGTATTTT.